This T cell receptor (beta chain) is from a study of vaccination and CD4 T cells after COVID-19 (dated by TCRdb to 2022 to 2024). Study-wide context: Convalescent patients had a positive SARS-CoV-2 result on nasal swab PCR, and of these patients, several had mild disease and one had severe disease. In 10 COVID-19 convalescent patients and a few infection-naive healthy vaccine recipients, researchers compared the spike-specific CD4+ TCR repertoire from before mRNA vaccination with the repertoire from after. Overlapping spike peptide pools from SARS-CoV-2 and from the common cold coronaviruses HCoV-NL63, HCoV-OC43 and HCoV-229E were used as culture stimuli. Post-vaccine blood samples were collected a median of approximately 77 days after the second vaccine dose, ranging from roughly 12 to 250 days. Six males and four females were included in the convalescent cohort, with two Hispanic individuals, seven Caucasians, two Asians and one multiracial person represented. Post-COVID blood samples from convalescent patients were collected a median of about 100 days after diagnosis, with a range of 35 to 161 days. Two doses of either the Pfizer-BioNTech BNT162b2 vaccine (n=8) or the Moderna mRNA-1273 vaccine (n=2) were administered to participants. Control cultures used a CEFX viral epitope pool as positive control, an HIV-1 Nef peptide pool as negative control, or no peptide. Paper-wide results and their limitations: The median number of SARS-CoV-2-reactive clonotypes rose from around 21 after infection to 38 after vaccination, but the change was not significant. Nearly all vaccine-specific clones in convalescent patients (304 of 307) were mono-reactive for SARS-CoV-2 spike rather than cross-reactive with common cold coronaviruses. The number of convalescent patients in the study was relatively small, and the study did not examine early timepoints following natural infection. In convalescent patients, a median roughly 85% of post-vaccine SARS-CoV-2-reactive clones were detected only after vaccination, and vaccine-specific priming was suggested by this finding.

Library prep was done by PCR. At the Johns Hopkins FTIC core, DNA from the cultured CD4+ T cells underwent TCR sequencing with the Oncomine TCR Beta short-read assay. Genomic DNA was extracted from the cultured CD4+ T cells with the QIAamp micro DNA kit. The Oncomine TCR Beta libraries from cultured CD4+ T cells were pooled using unique dual indexes and then sequenced on an Illumina iSeq 100. Under the source paper's analysis protocol: Non-productive sequences were removed, and CDR3s that did not start with C, did not end with F or W, or were shorter than 7 amino acids were discarded. Antigen-specific clonotypes were identified using the MANAFEST web application through comparison of peptide-stimulated wells with reference and other culture wells. For a clone to be called positive, the clone needed an FDR below 0.05, an odds ratio above 5, and a productive frequency above 0.1% in at least two of three replicate wells. A clonotype counted as cross-reactive if it showed significant expansion both in the SARS-CoV-2 spike wells and in at least one common cold coronavirus spike condition. CDR3 homology was assessed with Levenshtein distances (stringdist) and unrooted phylogenetic trees (ape) in R version 3.6.1. The public reads were quality trimmed at Q25 with fastp and then assembled into clones with MiXCR by TCRdb, keeping productive beta chains. Each record represents a unique CDR3 protein, reported with the most common genes and DNA among its rows. In this record, the V and J calls reflect TCRdb's handling and not the investigators' own analysis. For this sample the table gives more than 20,000 distinct CDR3 sequences, of which 65% to 80% were detected only once. The top ten clones comprise 3.7% of the sample.

The sample's treatment or condition label, decoded: approximately nine-day PBMC culture with coronavirus spike peptide pools or control peptides (ViraFEST assay). The study used the ViraFEST assay, which expanded antigen-specific T cells with peptide pools and then identified expanded clonotypes by TCR sequencing. The positive SARS-CoV-2 PCR tests of the convalescent patients were dated from March to December 2020, before the Alpha, Beta and Delta variants emerged in the United States. Each well held under 2.5 million PBMCs cultured in IMDM containing roughly 5% human AB serum and around 10 IU/ml IL-2, with approximately 9.2 ug/ml peptide pools added. On days 3 and 7, half of the culture medium was replaced with fresh IL-2-containing medium. After around 11 days of culture, CD4+ T cells were isolated by negative selection using the EasySep CD4+ T cell isolation kit. Ficoll-Paque Plus gradient centrifugation was used to isolate PBMCs from whole blood, and the isolated PBMCs were then either used fresh or cryopreserved at -140C. Each culture condition was generally run in triplicate wells.

Its CDR3 holds 13 amino acids, cysteine through phenylalanine. The read is trimmed to its CDR3 DNA, 39 bases read in frame from base 1. The germline V gene gives CDR1 as LGHNA and CDR2 as YSLEER. V is reduced by 4 bases and J by 5 bases, leaving a spacing of 11 bases between them. Comments on this clonotype: Its antigen is still unknown. Base qualities were left out, and no much larger clone turns up one base away.

The sequence links TRBV4-3 to TRBJ1-1, with no reliable assignment of the D segment. Sequencing was performed on CD4+ T cells from blood, cultured in vitro. The source is a human donor who had recovered from COVID-19. CDR3 sequence: CASSPIQGTEAFF. The nucleotide sequence is TGCGCCAGCAGCCCCATCCAAGGGACTGAAGCTTTCTTT.